Below, 9 T cell receptor beta chains from the same sample are listed, as sequenced in a study of OX40 agonist ivuxolimab in advanced cancers. The repertoire was sequenced with immunoSEQ multiplex PCR; TCRdb's copy has only in-frame clones and lacks some. The sample contains some 60,000 clones, 70% to 90% of which appear only once. The material was CD4+ or CD8+ T cells sorted from blood, obtained in a trial of the OX40 agonist ivuxolimab. Receptors originate from an adult with an advanced solid tumor such as melanoma, head and neck, liver or kidney cancer.

J is TRBJ1-4 and V is TRBV5-6; D gene uncertain. V lost 3 bases, J lost 3 bases, and 12 bases lay in between. The CDR3 totals 15 residues. Germline assignment: CDR1 SGHDT and CDR2 YYEEEE. DNA of the CDR3: TGTGCCAGCAGCTGGAGGACGGATTCTAATGAAAAACTGTTTTTT. This sequence encodes CASSWRTDSNEKLFF.

The genes are TRBV9 and TRBJ1-1; D not certain. Germline-derived CDR1 and CDR2 are SGDLS and YYNGEE. The CDR3 totals 15 residues. The V end was cut by 2 bases, the J end by 1 base, with 12 bases between. Written as DNA, the CDR3 is TGTGCCAGCAGCGTTAGGCCCGGGGAGAACACTGAAGCTTTCTTT. Translating gives CASSVRPGENTEAFF.

The CDR3 loop reads CASKGPRRAFF. CDR3 DNA: TGTGCCAGTAAGGGTCCTAGAAGAGCTTTCTTT. This chain joins TRBV2 and TRBJ1-1; D remains unclear. The CDR3 covers 11 residues. Trimming cost V 9 bases and J 10 bases, with 15 bases left between them. CDR1 is SNHLY and CDR2 is FYNNEI in the germline V gene.

The gene calls are TRBV27 and TRBJ2-1, with D unclear. Trimming cost V 6 bases and J 3 bases, with 12 bases left between them. There are 14 residues in the CDR3. Germline CDR1 MNHEY, CDR2 SMNVEV (reference sequence). The DNA of the CDR3 is TGTGCCAGCAGCCCCTTCGGCCTCTACAATGAGCAGTTCTTC. Amino acid sequence: CASSPFGLYNEQFF.

The V call is TRBV5-8, the J call TRBJ2-3; 14 bases are shared with TRBD2. CDR3 length equals 17 residues. V shed 3 bases, J shed 2 bases, and the junction held 5 bases outside the gene matches. Germline CDR1 reads SGHTS; CDR2 reads YDEGEE. This CDR3 is CASSSGLAGALTDTQYF. CDR3 nucleotide sequence: TGTGCCAGCAGCTCGGGACTAGCGGGGGCGCTCACAGATACGCAGTATTTT.

The chain employs TRBV5-1 and TRBJ2-5; 10 bases line up with TRBD2. The CDR3 is made up of 16 amino acids. Trimming at V came to 0 bases and at J to 1 base, leaving 3 bases not matched to a gene. CDR1 and CDR2 (germline): SGHRS, YFSETQ. The CDR3 loop is CASSLGVAGGQETQYF. Here the CDR3 DNA reads TGCGCCAGCAGCTTGGGGGTAGCGGGGGGCCAAGAGACCCAGTACTTC.

The J gene is TRBJ1-2, the V gene TRBV28; maybe TRBD1 (6 bases). The CDR3 has 12 residues. V lost 6 bases, J lost 2 bases, and 7 bases lay in between. From germline, CDR1 is MDHEN and CDR2 SYDVKM. CDR3 amino acids: CASRGGNYGYTF. Written as DNA, the CDR3 is TGTGCCAGCAGGGGGGGCAACTATGGCTACACCTTC.

The V call is TRBV5-4, the J call TRBJ2-5; TRBD2 aligns across 8 bases. CDR3 size: 14 residues. V lost 4 bases to trimming and J lost 3 bases; unmatched junction nucleotides: 5. Germline V lookup: CDR1 SGHNT, CDR2 YYREEE (reference sequence). The CDR3 DNA reads as TGTGCCAGCAGCCTTAGCGGGGCGAAAGAGACCCAGTACTTC. Encoded protein: CASSLSGAKETQYF.

The V and J genes are TRBV7-3 and TRBJ2-1, with D unclear. Trimming took 5 bases from V and 4 from J, leaving 12 bases between them. The CDR3 has 14 amino acids. Germline CDR1 SGHTA, CDR2 FQGTGA. CDR3 loop: CASSRNRPYNEQFF. The CDR3 DNA is TGTGCCAGCAGCCGTAACCGCCCATACAATGAGCAGTTCTTC.